This T cell receptor beta chain was obtained from a study of T-cell reconstitution after alpha-beta-depleted transplantation in children. Study conclusions and caveats: Alpha-beta T cells about two months after transplant reportedly derived from several hundred expanded graft clones.

With 4 bases clipped from V and 3 bases from J, the junction kept 7 bases outside the gene matches. Germline loops: CDR1 SEHNR, CDR2 FQNEAQ (reference sequence). CDR3 length: 15 amino acids. Comment on this clonotype: The antigen remains unidentified.

Unique molecular identifiers were built into the TCRbeta library. From the PCR reads, TCRdb called clonotypes with MiXCR, one entry per CDR3 protein. The sample yields about 980,000 distinct CDR3 sequences, under 30% seen once. This chain connects TRBV7-9 to TRBJ2-3; 7 bases are a match to TRBD1. This TCR derives from a boy in the first two years of life who had a stem cell transplant for SCID, so the T cells may come from the graft donor. Material: PBMCs, mostly from graft donor cells, obtained 360 days after TCRalphabeta/CD19-depleted stem cell transplant. DNA of the CDR3: TGTGCCAGCAGCTCGGAACAGGGGATAACAGATACGCAGTATTTT. This codes for CASSSEQGITDTQYF. The variable domain in full, with the rest retrieved from reference TRBV7-9 and TRBJ2-3, is DTGVSQNPRHKITKRGQNVTFRCDPISEHNRLYWYRQTLGQGPEFLTYFQNEAQLEKSRLLSDRFSAERPKGSFSTLEIQRTEQGDSAMYLCASSSEQGITDTQYFGPGTRLTVL.